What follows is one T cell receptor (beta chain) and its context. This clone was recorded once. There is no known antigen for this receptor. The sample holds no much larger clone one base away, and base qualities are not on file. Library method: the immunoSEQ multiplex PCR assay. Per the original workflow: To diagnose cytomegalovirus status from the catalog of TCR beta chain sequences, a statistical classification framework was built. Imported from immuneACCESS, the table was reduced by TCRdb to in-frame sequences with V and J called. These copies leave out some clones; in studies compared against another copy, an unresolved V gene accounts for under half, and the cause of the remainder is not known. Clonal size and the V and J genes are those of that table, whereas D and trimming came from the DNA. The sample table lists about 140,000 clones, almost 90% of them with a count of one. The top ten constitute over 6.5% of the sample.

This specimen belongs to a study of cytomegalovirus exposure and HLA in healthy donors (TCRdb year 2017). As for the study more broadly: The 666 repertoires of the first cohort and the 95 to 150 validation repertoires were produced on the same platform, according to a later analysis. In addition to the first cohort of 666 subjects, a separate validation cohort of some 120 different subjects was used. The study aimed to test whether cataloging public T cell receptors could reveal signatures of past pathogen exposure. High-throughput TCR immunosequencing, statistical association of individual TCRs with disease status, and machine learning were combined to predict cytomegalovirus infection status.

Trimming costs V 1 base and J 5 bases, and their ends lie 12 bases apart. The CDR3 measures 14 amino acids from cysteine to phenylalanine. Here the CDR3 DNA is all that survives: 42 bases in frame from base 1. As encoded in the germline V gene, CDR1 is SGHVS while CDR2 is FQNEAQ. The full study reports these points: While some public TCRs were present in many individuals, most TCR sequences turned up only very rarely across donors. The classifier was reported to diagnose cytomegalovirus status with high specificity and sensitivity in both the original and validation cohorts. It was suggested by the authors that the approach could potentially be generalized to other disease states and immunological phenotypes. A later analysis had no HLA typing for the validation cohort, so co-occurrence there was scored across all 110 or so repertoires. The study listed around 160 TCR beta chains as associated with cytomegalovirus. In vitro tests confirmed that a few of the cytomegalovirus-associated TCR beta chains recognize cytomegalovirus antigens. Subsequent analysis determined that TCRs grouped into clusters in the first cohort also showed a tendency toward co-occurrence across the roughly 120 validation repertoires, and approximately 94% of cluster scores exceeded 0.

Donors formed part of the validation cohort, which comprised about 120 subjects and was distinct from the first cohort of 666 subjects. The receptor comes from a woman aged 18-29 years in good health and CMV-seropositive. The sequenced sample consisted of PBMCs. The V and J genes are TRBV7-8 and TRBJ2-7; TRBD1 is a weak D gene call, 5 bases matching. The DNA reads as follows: TGTGCCAGCAGCTTAGTTAGGGGATCGCACGAGCAGTACTTC. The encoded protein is CASSLVRGSHEQYF. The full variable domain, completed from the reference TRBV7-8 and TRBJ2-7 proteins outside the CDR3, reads GAGVSQSPRYKVAKRGQDVALRCDPISGHVSLFWYQQALGQGPEFLTYFQNEAQLDKSGLPSDRFFAERPEGSVSTLKIQRTQQEDSAVYLCASSLVRGSHEQYFGPGTRLTVT.